This T cell receptor (beta chain) emerged from a study of blood T cell repertoires in COVID-19. Germline V CDR1 and CDR2: WSHSY, SAAADI. This CDR3 spans 14 amino acids. Trimming stripped 0 bases from V and 4 bases from J, with 9 bases between. Here immunoSEQ multiplex PCR was the method, and the copy in TCRdb shows in-frame clones only, minus some. Of roughly 350,000 clones in the sample, about 90% were seen once. The sample consisted of peripheral blood. This rearrangement joins TRBV10-2 to TRBJ1-1, with D possibly TRBD1 on 6 matching bases. The receptor comes from a woman younger than 35 who had recovered from COVID-19. The CDR3 DNA reads TGCGCCAGCAGTGAGTCGACGACAGGCACTGAAGCTTTCTTT. It yields the protein CASSESTTGTEAFF.